This passage covers 3 T cell receptor beta chains from one sample sequenced in a study of blood T cell repertoires in COVID-19. The protocol was immunoSEQ multiplex PCR, while the TCRdb copy is restricted to in-frame clones and leaves out a portion. The sample includes tens of thousands of clones, about 88% of them seen just once. What was sequenced was peripheral blood. The source of these receptors is a woman in her 70s in a cohort sampled during active COVID-19.

The chain is built from TRBV7-8 and TRBJ2-1; 8 bases align to TRBD2. CDR3 length: 14 amino acids. Looked up from germline, CDR1 is SGHVS and CDR2 is FQNEAQ. With V trimmed by 5 bases and J by 7 bases, 7 bases remained unmatched. This CDR3 reads CASSLGTSDNEQFF. In nucleotides, the CDR3 is TGTGCCAGCAGCCTAGGGACTAGTGATAATGAGCAGTTCTTC.

This clone was counted once. This rearrangement joins TRBV2 to TRBJ2-2; 11 bases align to TRBD2. Germline loops: CDR1 SNHLY, CDR2 FYNNEI. With 5 bases clipped from V and 7 bases from J, the junction kept 6 bases outside the gene matches. The CDR3 has 15 amino acids. CDR3 nucleotide sequence: TGTGCCAGCAGTATGTTAGCGGGAGGGATCGGGGAGCTGTTTTTT. This codes for CASSMLAGGIGELFF.

DNA of the CDR3: TGTGCCAGCAGCTCCAAGGGGGGGGAGATTTTCTCTGGAAACACCATATATTTT. Protein product: CASSSKGGEIFSGNTIYF. V usage is TRBV5-4 and J usage is TRBJ1-3; possibly TRBD1 for D (6 bases). The V end lost 3 bases, the J end lost 0 bases, and 19 bases lay between the germline ends. This CDR3 has 18 amino acids. CDR1 SGHNT and CDR2 YYREEE come from the germline V gene (reference sequence).